This T cell receptor beta chain appears in the sequencing data of a study of shared clonotypes between healthy human individuals. Study-wide findings and caveats: Naive subsets tended to show greater estimated richness than memory subsets. The represented genetic and exposure-history diversity was limited by the small number of donors.

The germline gives CDR1 MDHEN, CDR2 SYDVKM. V was pared by 4 bases and J by 6 bases, with 13 bases between. This CDR3 region has 14 residues. Using around 200 ng DNA, about 30,000 T cell genomes, the sorted-subset replicate PCRs were run. Sequenced by immunoSEQ multiplex PCR; TCRdb stores in-frame clones only, minus some. The table lists 780,000 or so clones, around 70% of them singletons. As concerns this clone: The antigen remains undetermined.

CD4+ cells were split into CD45RA+ naive and CD45RA-negative memory subsets. The TCR originated in a woman aged 25 to 39 in good health. V is TRBV28 and J is TRBJ1-5, with a tentative D call TRBD1 (5 bases). Input material: memory CD4+ T cells sorted from blood. Subset noted: CD45RA-negative fraction. In DNA form, the CDR3 reads TGTGCCAGCAGTTCTCCCAGGGACCGTCAGCCCCAGCATTTT. This translates into CASSSPRDRQPQHF.